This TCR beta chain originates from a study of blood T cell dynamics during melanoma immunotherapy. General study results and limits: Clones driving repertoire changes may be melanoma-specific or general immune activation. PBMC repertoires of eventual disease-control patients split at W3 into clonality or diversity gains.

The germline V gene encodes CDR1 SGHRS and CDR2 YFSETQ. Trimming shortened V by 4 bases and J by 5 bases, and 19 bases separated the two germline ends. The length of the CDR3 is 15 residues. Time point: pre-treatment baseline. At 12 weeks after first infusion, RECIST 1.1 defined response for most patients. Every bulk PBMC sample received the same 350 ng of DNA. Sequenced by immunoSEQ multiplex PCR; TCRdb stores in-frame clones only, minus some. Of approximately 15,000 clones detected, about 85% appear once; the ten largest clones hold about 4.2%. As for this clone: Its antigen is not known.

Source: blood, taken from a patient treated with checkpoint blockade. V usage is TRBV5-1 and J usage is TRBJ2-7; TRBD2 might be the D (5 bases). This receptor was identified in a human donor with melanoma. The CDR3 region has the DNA TGCGCCAGCAGCGTATCGGGATTATTTAACCACGAGCAGTACTTC. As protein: CASSVSGLFNHEQYF.